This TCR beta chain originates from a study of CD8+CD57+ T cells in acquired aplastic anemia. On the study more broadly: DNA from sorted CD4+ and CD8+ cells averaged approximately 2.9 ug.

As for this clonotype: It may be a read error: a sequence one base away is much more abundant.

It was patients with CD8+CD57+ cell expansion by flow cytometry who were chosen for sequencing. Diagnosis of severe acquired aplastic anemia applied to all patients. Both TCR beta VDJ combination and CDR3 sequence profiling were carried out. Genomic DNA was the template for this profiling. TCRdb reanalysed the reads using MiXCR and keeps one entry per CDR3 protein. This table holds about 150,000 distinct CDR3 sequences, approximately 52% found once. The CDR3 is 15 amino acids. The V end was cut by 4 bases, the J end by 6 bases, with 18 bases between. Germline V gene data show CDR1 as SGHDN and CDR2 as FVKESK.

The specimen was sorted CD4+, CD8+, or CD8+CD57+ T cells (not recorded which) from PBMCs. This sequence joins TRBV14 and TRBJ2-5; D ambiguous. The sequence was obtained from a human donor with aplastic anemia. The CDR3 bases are TGTGCCAGCAGCCCTACCCGGACGGTACAACAGACCCAGTACTTC. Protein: CASSPTRTVQQTQYF.